This TCR beta chain was sequenced for a study of T cell repertoires and Cas9 in healthy adults. Produced via immunoSEQ multiplex PCR; TCRdb's table is partial and in-frame only. The top ten clones hold approximately 1.5% of a sample with about 22,000 clones, roughly nine tenths of them seen once. This clone was recorded once. The CDR3 covers 13 residues. V lost 5 bases, J lost 7 bases, and 14 bases lay in between. The germline V gene encodes CDR1 SGHVS and CDR2 FNYEAQ. V is TRBV7-6 and J is TRBJ2-5, with a possible D match to TRBD2 (5 bases). The sequenced sample consisted of CD4+ effector T cells (CD127+, CD25-, CD137-, CD154-) from PBMCs; culture status not recorded. The TCR was taken from a human donor in good health. The CDR3: CASSPGPEGTQYF. CDR3 nucleotides: TGTGCCAGCAGCCCCGGGCCCGAGGGGACCCAGTACTTC.